One sample yielded the 26 T cell receptor beta chains listed below, sequenced in a study of patients and donors after allogeneic stem cell transplantation. TCRdb analysed the RT-PCR reads with MiXCR anew, one entry per CDR3 protein. This table has approximately 21,000 distinct CDR3 sequences, around 28% appearing once. The sample comprised blood, either unsorted or a sorted T cell fraction (not recorded which). Receptors originate from a human donor who was either an allogeneic HSCT recipient or a stem cell or donor lymphocyte infusion donor (not recorded which). It is not recorded whose cells these are; they may come from a transplant donor.

This sequence joins TRBV6-2 or TRBV6-3 and TRBJ1-1, with 9 bases aligning to TRBD1. Germline loops: CDR1 MNHEY, CDR2 SVGEGT. The CDR3 is 16 residues long. With V trimmed by 4 bases and J by 1 base, 7 bases remained unmatched. The CDR3 is CASSLRWGQGNTEAFF. DNA of the CDR3: TGTGCCAGCAGTTTACGATGGGGACAGGGGAACACTGAAGCTTTCTTT.

This clonotype was counted a few times. The chain couples TRBV6-5 to TRBJ2-3; the D gene is possibly TRBD2 (6 bases). CDR3 size: 14 residues. The V and J ends lost 6 bases and 2 bases respectively, with 12 bases between them. Germline V gene sequence: CDR1 MNHEY, CDR2 SVGAGI. The CDR3 loop reads CASRRGTLTDTQYF. The CDR3 DNA follows: TGTGCCAGCAGGCGCGGGACCCTCACAGATACGCAGTATTTT.

This clonotype appeared many times. The rearrangement uses TRBV28 and TRBJ2-7, with 7 bases lining up with TRBD2. Looked up from germline, CDR1 is MDHEN and CDR2 is SYDVKM. J was trimmed by 3 bases and V by 6 bases; bases with no gene match: 5. The CDR3 totals 13 residues. The CDR3 spells CASRGGTYYEQYV. In DNA form, the CDR3 reads TGTGCCAGCAGGGGGGGGACCTACTACGAGCAGTACGTC.

The chain joins TRBV10-2 to TRBJ1-2; no clear D. Trimming took 0 bases from V and 4 from J, leaving 9 bases between them. Germline CDR1 is WSHSY and CDR2 is SAAADI. There are 14 residues in the CDR3. In DNA form, the CDR3 reads TGCGCCAGCAGTGAGTCCTCCCGTTTCTATGGCTACACCTTC. It translates to CASSESSRFYGYTF.

The rearrangement links TRBV27 to TRBJ1-1; D is possibly TRBD1 (6 bases). Trimming took off 7 bases at V and 1 base at J, with 13 bases between the two ends. This CDR3 is 14 amino acids long. Germline CDR1 reads MNHEY; CDR2 reads SMNVEV (reference sequence). The chain's CDR3 is CASNVQGPNTEAFF. The DNA of the CDR3 is TGTGCCAGCAACGTACAGGGACCGAACACTGAAGCTTTCTTT.

This clonotype was counted between two and nine times. CDR3 sequence (DNA): TGTGCCAGCAGCTCAGGGGTGAACACTGAAGCTTTCTTT. Its protein product is CASSSGVNTEAFF. The chain has TRBV7-3 and TRBJ1-1; D is perhaps TRBD1 (6 bases). Looked up from germline, CDR1 is SGHTA and CDR2 is FQGTGA. The CDR3 runs 13 residues. Trimming pared 4 bases from V and 0 bases from J, leaving 6 bases between.

V usage is TRBV6-6 and J usage is TRBJ1-5; D may be TRBD1 (6 bases). Between the trimmed V and J ends, which lost 5 bases and 0 bases, there was a span of 14 bases. The germline V gene encodes CDR1 MNHNY and CDR2 SVGAGI (reference sequence). This CDR3 has 16 residues. CDR3 sequence: CASSRPRGYSNQPQHF. The CDR3 bases are TGTGCCAGCAGTCGGCCCAGGGGATATAGCAATCAGCCCCAGCATTTT.

This clonotype was found a few times. The CDR3 DNA reads as TGTGCCAGCAGTCTCCAGGGATCTGAAGCTTTCTTT. Its protein is CASSLQGSEAFF. The chain is built from TRBV12-3 or TRBV12-4 and TRBJ1-1; D perhaps matches TRBD1 (5 bases). V dropped 5 bases and J dropped 6 bases, with 10 bases sitting between them. This CDR3 has 12 amino acids.

This chain uses TRBV6-5 with TRBJ2-3; 15 bases are shared with TRBD2. The trim removed 2 bases at V and 6 bases at J, leaving 6 bases unmatched. This CDR3 spans 17 amino acids. The germline gives CDR1 MNHEY, CDR2 SVGAGI. CDR3 in amino acids: CASSYGTSGGTLDTQYF. CDR3 DNA: TGTGCCAGCAGTTACGGGACTAGCGGGGGGACGCTGGATACGCAGTATTTT.

This clonotype was counted only a few times. V gene TRBV9 combines with J gene TRBJ1-1; the D gene is possibly TRBD1 (6 bases). The CDR3 spans 14 residues. Trimming took off 4 bases at V and 4 bases at J, with 14 bases between the two ends. CDR1 is SGDLS, CDR2 YYNGEE, per germline. This CDR3 is CASSPLTRGTEAFF. CDR3 nucleotide sequence: TGTGCCAGCAGCCCTCTTACCAGGGGCACTGAAGCTTTCTTT.

This clonotype showed up just a few times. The CDR3 sequence is CSARSGLNTEAFF. The DNA for the CDR3 is TGCAGTGCTAGAAGCGGATTGAACACTGAAGCTTTCTTT. This rearrangement joins TRBV20-1 to TRBJ1-1; no definite D call. V dropped 2 bases and J dropped 0 bases, with 7 bases sitting between them. There are 13 residues in the CDR3. Germline lookup yields CDR1 DFQATT and CDR2 SNEGSKA (reference sequence).

The chain is built from TRBV9 and TRBJ2-3; no firm D call. The CDR3 has 13 amino acids. V lost 4 bases and J lost 1, with 7 bases in between. Germline-derived CDR1 and CDR2 are SGDLS and YYNGEE. CDR3 region: CASSTTRTDTQYF. For the CDR3, the DNA is TGTGCCAGCAGCACGACTCGCACAGATACGCAGTATTTT.

This clonotype was counted a few times. The CDR3 DNA reads TGTGCCAGCAGTCCAGGGGTTAACTATGGCTACACCTTC. This codes for CASSPGVNYGYTF. V gene TRBV7-2 combines with J gene TRBJ1-2; TRBD1 might be the D (6 bases). V was trimmed by 6 bases and J by 1 base, leaving 9 bases between them. This CDR3 spans 13 amino acids. Per germline, CDR1 SGHTA and CDR2 FQGNSA.

The J gene is TRBJ1-6, the V gene TRBV20-1, with 10 positions matching TRBD1. CDR3 length: 13 amino acids. Germline V CDR1 and CDR2: DFQATT, SNEGSKA (reference sequence). J was trimmed by 8 bases and V by 6 bases; bases with no gene match: 4. CDR3 sequence reads: CSASGQGYSPLHF. For the CDR3, the DNA is TGCAGTGCCTCGGGACAGGGGTATTCACCCCTCCACTTT.

This clonotype has just a few counts. The J gene is TRBJ1-1, the V gene TRBV5-1; TRBD1 matches at 7 bases. With 0 bases clipped from V and 0 bases from J, the junction kept 2 bases outside the gene matches. The CDR3 covers 15 residues. Germline lookup yields CDR1 SGHRS and CDR2 YFSETQ. For the CDR3, the DNA is TGCGCCAGCAGCTTGGTAGGGGGCCTGAACACTGAAGCTTTCTTT. It yields the protein CASSLVGGLNTEAFF.

This chain connects TRBV24-1 to TRBJ2-3; no firm D call. Between the trimmed V and J ends, which lost 6 bases and 2 bases, there was a span of 11 bases. The CDR3 loop spans 14 amino acids. The germline V gene encodes CDR1 KGHDR and CDR2 SFDVKD. The chain's CDR3 is CATSTRAFTDTQYF. In DNA form, the CDR3 reads TGTGCCACCAGTACCCGGGCCTTCACAGATACGCAGTATTTT.

In its sample, this clonotype was seen a few times. V and J are TRBV5-6 and TRBJ1-4, with D tentatively TRBD1 (5 bases). The V and J ends lost 1 base and 8 bases respectively, with 15 bases between them. Germline assignment: CDR1 SGHDT and CDR2 YYEEEE. The CDR3 length is 15 residues. Here the CDR3 DNA reads TGTGCCAGCAGCTTGAAAGCCAGGGCAGGGGAAAAACTGTTTTTT. Protein sequence: CASSLKARAGEKLFF.

Concerning this clonotype: The germline gene is not matched at one end of the junction; a read error may be the cause. The CDR3 DNA is TGCGCCAGCAGCCAAGGGCGGGACAGATATGTCTACACCTTC. Protein: CASSQGRDRYVYTF. This chain joins TRBV4-3 and TRBJ1-2; 7 nucleotides line up with TRBD1. Germline V gives CDR1 LGHNA, CDR2 YSLEER. The CDR3 spans 14 residues.

The chain combines TRBV20-1 with TRBJ2-5; no reliable D call. Trimming pared 2 bases from V and 4 bases from J, leaving 5 bases between. CDR3 length: 11 residues. Looked up from germline, CDR1 is DFQATT and CDR2 is SNEGSKA (reference sequence). Written as DNA, the CDR3 is TGCAGTGCTAGATCGCGAGAGACCCAGTACTTC. It specifies CSARSRETQYF.

The chain joins TRBV7-2 to TRBJ1-5, with a weak D call TRBD1 (6 bases). The CDR3 has 13 amino acids. CDR1 is SGHTA, CDR2 FQGNSA, per germline. Trimming stripped 7 bases from V and 1 base from J, with 8 bases between. In DNA, the CDR3 is TGTGCCAGCAACCAGGGGAGCAATCAGCCCCAGCATTTT. The encoded protein is CASNQGSNQPQHF.

This clonotype was seen at least ten times. This rearrangement joins TRBV7-2 to TRBJ1-5; the D is unclear. This CDR3 spans 14 amino acids. Germline CDR1 SGHTA, CDR2 FQGNSA. The V end lost 1 base, the J end lost 6 bases, and 10 bases lay between the germline ends. This CDR3 is CASSLGVKVQPQHF. CDR3 coding DNA: TGTGCCAGCAGCTTAGGCGTAAAGGTTCAGCCCCAGCATTTT.

A single count supports this clonotype. Written as DNA, the CDR3 is TGTGCCAGCGCCCAGGGGCGCGAGCAGTACGTC. It yields the protein CASAQGREQYV. The chain uses TRBV6-2 or TRBV6-3 and TRBJ2-7; tentatively, D is TRBD1 (6 bases). Germline values: CDR1 MNHEY, CDR2 SVGEGT. V shed 8 bases and J shed 6 bases, with 11 bases lying between them. The CDR3 covers 11 residues.

This clonotype was observed a few times. The chain combines TRBV6-4 with TRBJ2-2, with 7 bases aligning to TRBD1. Germline CDR1 and CDR2: MRHNA and SNTAGT. J lost 0 bases, V lost 6 bases, and 7 bases had no gene match. This CDR3 spans 16 amino acids. DNA of the CDR3: TGTGCCAGCAGCGTACAGGGGCCTCCGAACACCGGGGAGCTGTTTTTT. Amino acid sequence: CASSVQGPPNTGELFF.

This rearrangement joins TRBV6-5 to TRBJ1-4; D is undetermined. Trimming removed 4 bases from V and 3 bases from J, with 9 bases in between. The CDR3 runs 14 residues. Germline values: CDR1 MNHEY, CDR2 SVGAGI. CDR3 protein: CASSFTGPNEKLFF. In DNA form, the CDR3 reads TGTGCCAGCAGTTTCACGGGTCCTAATGAAAAACTGTTTTTT.

This clonotype appeared a single time. The chain is built from TRBV20-1 and TRBJ1-5; D may be TRBD1 (5 bases). The CDR3 totals 13 residues. The V end was cut by 5 bases, the J end by 2 bases, with 10 bases between. Germline assignment: CDR1 DFQATT and CDR2 SNEGSKA (reference sequence). The CDR3, as DNA: TGCAGTGCTGAGGGCAGGGGCAATCAGCCCCAGCATTTT. The encoded protein is CSAEGRGNQPQHF.

The table lists this clonotype with many counts. The rearrangement joins TRBV27 to TRBJ1-6; 8 bases agree with TRBD1. This CDR3 spans 15 amino acids. V was pared by 4 bases and J by 7 bases, with 6 bases of the junction left unmatched. Germline V gives CDR1 MNHEY, CDR2 SMNVEV (reference sequence). The CDR3 protein is CASSSYRGGNSPLHF. The CDR3 DNA sequence: TGTGCCAGCAGTTCGTACAGGGGGGGCAATTCACCCCTCCACTTT.